This record looks at one TCR beta chain sequence and its context. Its antigen is still unknown. Clones were read by immunoSEQ multiplex PCR, and TCRdb kept only the in-frame ones, dropping some. Found here are 70,000 to 95,000 clones, about 83% of them singletons; the top ten hold more than 14%. The source of the sample is a study of radiotherapy plus CTLA-4 blockade in lung cancer. Turning to the study itself: Across the patients, objective responses occurred in approximately 19%, and disease control in approximately 30%.

This CDR3 spans 19 amino acids. Trimming removed 3 bases at V and 2 bases at J, with 26 bases between. From germline, CDR1 is MDHEN and CDR2 SYDVKM. The study's findings and limits: Radiotherapy was combined with ipilimumab, and tumor-derived TCR clones then expanded in blood. In blood, early T cell clone dynamics reportedly predicted response best, together with interferon-beta.

The genes are TRBV28 and TRBJ2-7, with D possibly TRBD1 on 7 matching bases. The sample consisted of peripheral blood, taken from a patient treated with radiotherapy plus ipilimumab. The TCR sequence derives from a human donor with non-small cell lung cancer that progressed on radiotherapy plus ipilimumab. CDR3 in amino acids: CASSFLAVGGQPNPYEQYF. CDR3 coding DNA: TGTGCCAGCAGTTTCTTGGCGGTCGGGGGACAGCCCAACCCCTACGAGCAGTACTTC.